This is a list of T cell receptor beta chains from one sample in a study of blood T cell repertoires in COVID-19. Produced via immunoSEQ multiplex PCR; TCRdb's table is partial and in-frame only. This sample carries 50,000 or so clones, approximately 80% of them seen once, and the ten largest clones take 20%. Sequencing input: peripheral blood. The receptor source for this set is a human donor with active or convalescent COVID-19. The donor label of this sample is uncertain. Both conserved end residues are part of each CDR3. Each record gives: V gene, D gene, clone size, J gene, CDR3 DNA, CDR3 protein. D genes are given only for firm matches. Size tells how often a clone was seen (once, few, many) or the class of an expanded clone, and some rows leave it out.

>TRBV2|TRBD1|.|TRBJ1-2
TGTGCCAGCAGTGCGGGGGACAGGGACTATGGCTACACCTTC
CASSAGDRDYGYTF
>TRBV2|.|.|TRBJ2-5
TGTGCCAGCAAGATCGGGGAGACCCAGTACTTC
CASKIGETQYF
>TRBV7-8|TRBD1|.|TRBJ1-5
TGTGCCAGCAGCCGGGACAGGACCTATAGCAATCAGCCCCAGCATTTT
CASSRDRTYSNQPQHF
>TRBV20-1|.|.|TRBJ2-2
TGCAGCGCTGGGCGATCCGGGGAGCTGTTTTTT
CSAGRSGELFF
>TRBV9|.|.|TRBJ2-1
TGTGCCAGCAGCGCAGGAAGCCGTGAGCAGTTCTTC
CASSAGSREQFF
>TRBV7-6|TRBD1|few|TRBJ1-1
TGTGCCAGCATGGACAGGATGAACACTGAAGCTTTCTTT
CASMDRMNTEAFF
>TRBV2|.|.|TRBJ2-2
TGTGCCAGCAGTGAATACGGGATCGACACCGGGGAGCTGTTTTTT
CASSEYGIDTGELFF
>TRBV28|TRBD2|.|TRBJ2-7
TGTGCCAGCAGTTATCTAGCGGGGTCGTCCTACGAGCAGTACTTC
CASSYLAGSSYEQYF
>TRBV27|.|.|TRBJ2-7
TGTGCCAGCAGTTTTAGCGGTGGCTCCTACGAGCAGTACTTC
CASSFSGGSYEQYF
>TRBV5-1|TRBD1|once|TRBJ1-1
TGCGCCAGCAGCTCCCTTGGACAGGGCATGAACACTGAAGCTTTCTTT
CASSSLGQGMNTEAFF
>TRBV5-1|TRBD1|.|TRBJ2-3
TGCGCCAGCACCCAAATAGGGACAGGGCACACAGATACGCAGTATTTT
CASTQIGTGHTDTQYF
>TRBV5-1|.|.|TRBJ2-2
TGCGCCAGCAGCTTGGCCCAAACAAGCGCTAACACCGGGGAGCTGTTTTTT
CASSLAQTSANTGELFF